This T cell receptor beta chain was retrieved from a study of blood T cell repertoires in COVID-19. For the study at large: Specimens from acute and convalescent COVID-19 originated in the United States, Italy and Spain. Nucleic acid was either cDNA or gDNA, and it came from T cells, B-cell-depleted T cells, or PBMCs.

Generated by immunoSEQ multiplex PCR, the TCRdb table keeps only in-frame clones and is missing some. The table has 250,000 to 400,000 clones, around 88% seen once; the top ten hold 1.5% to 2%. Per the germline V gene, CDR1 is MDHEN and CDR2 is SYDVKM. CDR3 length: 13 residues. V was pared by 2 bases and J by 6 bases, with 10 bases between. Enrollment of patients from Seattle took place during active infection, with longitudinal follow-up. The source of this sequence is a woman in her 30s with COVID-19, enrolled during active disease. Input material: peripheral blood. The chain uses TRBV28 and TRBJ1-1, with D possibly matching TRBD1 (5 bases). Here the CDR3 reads CASSLSGAAEAFF. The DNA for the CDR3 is TGTGCCAGCAGTTTAAGCGGGGCCGCTGAAGCTTTCTTT.